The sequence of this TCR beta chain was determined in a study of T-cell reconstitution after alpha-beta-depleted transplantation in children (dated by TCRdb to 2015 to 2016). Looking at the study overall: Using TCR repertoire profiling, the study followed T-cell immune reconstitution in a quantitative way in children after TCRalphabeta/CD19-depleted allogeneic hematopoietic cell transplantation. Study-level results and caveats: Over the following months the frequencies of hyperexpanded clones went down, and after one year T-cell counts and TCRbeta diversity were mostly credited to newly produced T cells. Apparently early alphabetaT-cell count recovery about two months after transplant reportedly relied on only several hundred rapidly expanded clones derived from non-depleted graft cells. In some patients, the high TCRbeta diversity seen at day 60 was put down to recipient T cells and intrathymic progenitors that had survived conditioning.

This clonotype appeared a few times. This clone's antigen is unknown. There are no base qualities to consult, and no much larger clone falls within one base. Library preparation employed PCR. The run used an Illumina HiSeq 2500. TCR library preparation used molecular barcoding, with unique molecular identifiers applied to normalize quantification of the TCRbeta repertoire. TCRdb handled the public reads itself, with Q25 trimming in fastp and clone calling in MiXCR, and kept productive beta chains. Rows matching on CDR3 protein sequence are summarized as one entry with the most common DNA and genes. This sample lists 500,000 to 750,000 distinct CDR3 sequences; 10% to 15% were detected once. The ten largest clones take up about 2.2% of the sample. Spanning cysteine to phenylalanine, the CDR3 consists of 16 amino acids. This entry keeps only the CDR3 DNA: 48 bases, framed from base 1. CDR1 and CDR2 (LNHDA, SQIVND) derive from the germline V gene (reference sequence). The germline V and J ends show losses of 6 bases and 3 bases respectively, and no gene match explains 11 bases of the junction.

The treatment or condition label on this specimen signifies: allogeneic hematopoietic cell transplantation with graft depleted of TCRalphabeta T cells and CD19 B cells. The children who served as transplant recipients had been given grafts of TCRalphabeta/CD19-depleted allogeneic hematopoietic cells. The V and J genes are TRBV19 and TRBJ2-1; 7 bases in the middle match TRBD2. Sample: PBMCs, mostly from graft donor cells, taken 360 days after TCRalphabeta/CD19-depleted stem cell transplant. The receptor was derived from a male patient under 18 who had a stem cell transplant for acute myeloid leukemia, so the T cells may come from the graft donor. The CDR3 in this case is CASSSLGLDFYNEQFF. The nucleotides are TGTGCCAGTAGCTCGCTCGGACTAGATTTCTACAATGAGCAGTTCTTC.